The rows below give T cell receptor beta chains drawn from one sample of a study of shared clonotypes between healthy human individuals. Repertoires were generated with immunoSEQ multiplex PCR, while TCRdb's copy carries only in-frame clones and drops some. The sample lists 2,500,000 or so clones, about 90% occurring once. The sequencing input was naive CD4+ T cells from PBMCs. The receptor set was obtained from a young man in good health. Some clones in this sample may be carry-over from other donors' samples. Each CDR3 is given with its conserved first and last residue. The D gene is left open where the match is weak. Size tells how often a clone was seen (once, few, many) or the class of an expanded clone, and some rows leave it out.

clone_size: NA
d_call: TRBD2
v_call: TRBV28
j_call: TRBJ2-7
cdr3_aa: CASSQPGLADYEQYF
cdr3_nt: TGTGCCAGCAGTCAACCGGGACTAGCGGATTACGAGCAGTACTTC

clone_size: NA
d_call: NA
v_call: TRBV27
j_call: TRBJ1-5
cdr3_aa: CASSLNGAGRPWHF
cdr3_nt: TGTGCCAGCAGTTTAAACGGGGCAGGGCGACCTTGGCATTTT

clone_size: NA
d_call: NA
v_call: TRBV5-1
j_call: TRBJ2-5
cdr3_aa: CASSTFVQETQYF
cdr3_nt: TGCGCCAGCAGTACTTTCGTCCAAGAGACCCAGTACTTC

clone_size: NA
d_call: TRBD2
v_call: TRBV5-1
j_call: TRBJ2-3
cdr3_aa: CASSLDRAGGTDTQYF
cdr3_nt: TGCGCCAGCAGCTTGGATAGGGCGGGGGGCACAGATACGCAGTATTTT

clone_size: NA
d_call: TRBD1
v_call: TRBV7-2
j_call: TRBJ1-2
cdr3_aa: CASSPQQGFYGYTF
cdr3_nt: TGTGCCAGCAGCCCGCAACAGGGGTTTTATGGCTACACCTTC

clone_size: NA
d_call: NA
v_call: TRBV28
j_call: TRBJ2-7
cdr3_aa: CASARGSRWEQYF
cdr3_nt: TGTGCCAGCGCCCGGGGTAGTCGTTGGGAGCAGTACTTC

clone_size: NA
d_call: NA
v_call: TRBV4-2
j_call: TRBJ2-3
cdr3_aa: CASSPSRDTQYF
cdr3_nt: TGTGCCAGCAGCCCCTCTCGGGATACGCAGTATTTT

clone_size: NA
d_call: TRBD2
v_call: TRBV6-5
j_call: TRBJ2-7
cdr3_aa: CASSRPGLDSYEQYF
cdr3_nt: TGTGCCAGCAGCCGACCCGGACTAGACTCCTACGAGCAGTACTTC

clone_size: NA
d_call: NA
v_call: TRBV28
j_call: TRBJ1-5
cdr3_aa: CAIGGGKNQPQHF
cdr3_nt: TGTGCCATAGGGGGAGGGAAAAATCAGCCCCAGCATTTT

clone_size: once
d_call: NA
v_call: TRBV5-1
j_call: TRBJ2-5
cdr3_aa: CASSLEGGPVAQYF
cdr3_nt: TGCGCCAGCAGCTTGGAGGGCGGGCCAGTGGCCCAGTACTTC

clone_size: NA
d_call: TRBD1
v_call: TRBV7-9
j_call: TRBJ2-7
cdr3_aa: CASSLSLGTESYEQYF
cdr3_nt: TGTGCCAGCAGCTTATCATTAGGGACAGAGTCCTACGAGCAGTACTTC

clone_size: NA
d_call: NA
v_call: TRBV7-3
j_call: TRBJ2-2
cdr3_aa: CASSPKAPGLEVTGELFF
cdr3_nt: TGTGCCAGCAGCCCAAAAGCCCCAGGGCTTGAGGTCACCGGGGAGCTGTTTTTT

clone_size: once
d_call: NA
v_call: TRBV5-1
j_call: TRBJ1-2
cdr3_aa: CASSLEWGPGGYTF
cdr3_nt: TGCGCCAGCAGCTTGGAGTGGGGGCCGGGTGGCTACACCTTC

clone_size: once
d_call: NA
v_call: TRBV7-9
j_call: TRBJ1-1
cdr3_aa: CASSLGADYTEAFF
cdr3_nt: TGTGCCAGCAGCTTAGGTGCAGATTACACTGAAGCTTTCTTT

clone_size: NA
d_call: TRBD1
v_call: TRBV19
j_call: TRBJ1-3
cdr3_aa: CASSSTGTDTIYF
cdr3_nt: TGTGCCAGTAGTTCGACAGGGACGGACACCATATATTTT

clone_size: NA
d_call: TRBD2
v_call: TRBV28
j_call: TRBJ2-5
cdr3_aa: CASSGGLAEYQETQYF
cdr3_nt: TGTGCCAGCAGTGGAGGACTAGCGGAGTACCAAGAGACCCAGTACTTC

clone_size: NA
d_call: TRBD2
v_call: TRBV7-2
j_call: TRBJ2-7
cdr3_aa: CASSLVAGGPYEQYF
cdr3_nt: TGTGCCAGCAGCTTAGTAGCGGGAGGGCCATACGAGCAGTACTTC

clone_size: once
d_call: NA
v_call: TRBV10-3
j_call: TRBJ1-5
cdr3_aa: CAISDPGAADSNQPQHF
cdr3_nt: TGTGCCATCAGTGACCCCGGAGCGGCAGATAGCAATCAGCCCCAGCATTTT

clone_size: NA
d_call: NA
v_call: TRBV30
j_call: TRBJ2-3
cdr3_aa: CAWSLRDTQYF
cdr3_nt: TGTGCCTGGAGCCTCAGGGATACGCAGTATTTT

clone_size: NA
d_call: TRBD2
v_call: TRBV11-2
j_call: TRBJ2-1
cdr3_aa: CASSFGLAGYYNEQFF
cdr3_nt: TGTGCCAGCAGCTTCGGACTAGCGGGCTATTACAATGAGCAGTTCTTC

clone_size: NA
d_call: NA
v_call: TRBV5-4
j_call: TRBJ2-3
cdr3_aa: CAAGDTQYF
cdr3_nt: TGTGCCGCGGGGGATACGCAGTATTTT

clone_size: few
d_call: NA
v_call: TRBV4-2
j_call: TRBJ1-3
cdr3_aa: CASSQQTVSGNTIYF
cdr3_nt: TGTGCCAGCAGCCAACAGACGGTCTCTGGAAACACCATATATTTT

clone_size: NA
d_call: TRBD2
v_call: TRBV18
j_call: TRBJ2-2
cdr3_aa: CASSVGLAENTGELFF
cdr3_nt: TGTGCCAGCTCTGTCGGACTAGCGGAGAACACCGGGGAGCTGTTTTTT

clone_size: NA
d_call: TRBD1
v_call: TRBV6-1
j_call: TRBJ1-1
cdr3_aa: CASSEWAGGSYGNTEAFF
cdr3_nt: TGTGCCAGCAGTGAATGGGCAGGGGGGTCCTATGGGAACACTGAAGCTTTCTTT

clone_size: NA
d_call: NA
v_call: TRBV28
j_call: TRBJ1-3
cdr3_aa: CASSFISGNTIYF
cdr3_nt: TGTGCCAGCAGTTTTATCTCTGGAAACACCATATATTTT

clone_size: NA
d_call: TRBD1
v_call: TRBV28
j_call: TRBJ1-5
cdr3_aa: CASSRQGGGNQPQHF
cdr3_nt: TGTGCCAGCAGTCGACAGGGAGGGGGCAATCAGCCCCAGCATTTT

clone_size: NA
d_call: TRBD2
v_call: TRBV7-9
j_call: TRBJ2-1
cdr3_aa: CASSLLITGGNNEQFF
cdr3_nt: TGTGCCAGCAGCTTATTGATTACGGGAGGGAACAATGAGCAGTTCTTC

clone_size: NA
d_call: TRBD1
v_call: TRBV28
j_call: TRBJ2-1
cdr3_aa: CASRVPGQRVLF
cdr3_nt: TGTGCCAGCAGGGTCCCGGGACAGAGGGTCCTCTTC

clone_size: once
d_call: NA
v_call: TRBV15
j_call: TRBJ2-1
cdr3_aa: CATQQRRFLSYNEQFF
cdr3_nt: TGTGCCACCCAGCAGAGGAGGTTCCTCTCCTACAATGAGCAGTTCTTC

clone_size: NA
d_call: TRBD1
v_call: TRBV5-4
j_call: TRBJ2-3
cdr3_aa: CASSARDRGTTDTQYF
cdr3_nt: TGTGCCAGCAGCGCCCGTGACAGGGGGACCACAGATACGCAGTATTTT

clone_size: NA
d_call: NA
v_call: TRBV12-5
j_call: TRBJ2-1
cdr3_aa: CASGLVIGPRANEQFF
cdr3_nt: TGTGCTAGTGGTTTGGTAATCGGCCCCAGGGCCAATGAGCAGTTCTTC

clone_size: NA
d_call: NA
v_call: TRBV5-1
j_call: TRBJ2-3
cdr3_aa: CASNRGGEGDTQYF
cdr3_nt: TGCGCCAGCAACCGCGGAGGAGAGGGTGATACGCAGTATTTT

clone_size: NA
d_call: NA
v_call: TRBV7-9
j_call: TRBJ2-3
cdr3_aa: CASSPFGTTTDTQYF
cdr3_nt: TGTGCCAGCAGCCCATTCGGGACCACTACAGATACGCAGTATTTT

clone_size: once
d_call: NA
v_call: TRBV2
j_call: TRBJ2-2
cdr3_aa: CASRGTPGGELFF
cdr3_nt: TGTGCCAGCAGGGGGACTCCGGGCGGGGAGCTGTTTTTT

clone_size: NA
d_call: NA
v_call: TRBV29-1
j_call: TRBJ1-2
cdr3_aa: CSVEDGTKDGYTF
cdr3_nt: TGCAGCGTTGAAGACGGGACAAAAGACGGCTACACCTTC

clone_size: NA
d_call: TRBD1
v_call: TRBV5-6
j_call: TRBJ1-1
cdr3_aa: CASSFRQGGNTEAFF
cdr3_nt: TGTGCCAGCAGCTTTCGACAGGGTGGGAACACTGAAGCTTTCTTT

clone_size: NA
d_call: NA
v_call: TRBV25-1
j_call: TRBJ1-2
cdr3_aa: CASSEWGAGVGYTF
cdr3_nt: TGTGCCAGCAGTGAATGGGGGGCAGGGGTCGGCTACACCTTC

clone_size: NA
d_call: NA
v_call: TRBV4-1
j_call: TRBJ2-7
cdr3_aa: CASSQDAGGGIVGEQYF
cdr3_nt: TGCGCCAGCAGCCAAGACGCTGGTGGCGGTATAGTGGGCGAGCAGTACTTC

clone_size: NA
d_call: TRBD2
v_call: TRBV15
j_call: TRBJ2-1
cdr3_aa: CATSRSGTSVGEQFF
cdr3_nt: TGTGCCACCAGCAGATCAGGGACTAGCGTTGGTGAGCAGTTCTTC

clone_size: NA
d_call: NA
v_call: TRBV15
j_call: TRBJ1-5
cdr3_aa: CATSRVSLSNQPQHF
cdr3_nt: TGTGCCACCAGCAGAGTCTCACTTAGCAATCAGCCCCAGCATTTT

clone_size: NA
d_call: NA
v_call: TRBV5-5
j_call: TRBJ2-2
cdr3_aa: CASSPAGGTGELFF
cdr3_nt: TGTGCCAGCAGCCCGGCTGGAGGCACCGGGGAGCTGTTTTTT

clone_size: NA
d_call: TRBD2
v_call: TRBV5-6
j_call: TRBJ2-2
cdr3_aa: CASRAVGEGNTGELFF
cdr3_nt: TGTGCCAGCAGGGCCGTGGGGGAGGGGAACACCGGGGAGCTGTTTTTT

clone_size: once
d_call: NA
v_call: TRBV5-1
j_call: TRBJ2-1
cdr3_aa: CASSLSFRAPGTTEQFF
cdr3_nt: TGCGCCAGCAGCTTGAGTTTTAGGGCGCCCGGGACCACCGAGCAGTTCTTC

clone_size: few
d_call: NA
v_call: TRBV18
j_call: TRBJ2-1
cdr3_aa: CASSPADNEQFF
cdr3_nt: TGTGCCAGCTCACCGGCGGACAATGAGCAGTTCTTC

clone_size: NA
d_call: TRBD1
v_call: TRBV6-5
j_call: TRBJ2-5
cdr3_aa: CASSYSRQGQETQYF
cdr3_nt: TGTGCCAGCAGTTACTCGCGACAGGGCCAAGAGACCCAGTACTTC

clone_size: NA
d_call: NA
v_call: TRBV10-1
j_call: TRBJ2-3
cdr3_aa: CAAPTSTDTQYF
cdr3_nt: TGCGCCGCCCCGACTAGCACAGATACGCAGTATTTT

clone_size: NA
d_call: TRBD1
v_call: TRBV18
j_call: TRBJ1-1
cdr3_aa: CASSPGQGIEAFF
cdr3_nt: TGTGCCAGCTCACCGGGACAGGGGATTGAGGCTTTCTTT

clone_size: NA
d_call: TRBD1
v_call: TRBV10-3
j_call: TRBJ2-7
cdr3_aa: CAISTGQAYEQYF
cdr3_nt: TGTGCCATCAGTACGGGACAGGCCTACGAGCAGTACTTC

clone_size: NA
d_call: NA
v_call: TRBV11-2
j_call: TRBJ2-3
cdr3_aa: CASSLRPDTQYF
cdr3_nt: TGTGCCAGCAGCTTGCGGCCAGATACGCAGTATTTT

clone_size: NA
d_call: TRBD1
v_call: TRBV6-5
j_call: TRBJ2-7
cdr3_aa: CASSPGQGSYEQYF
cdr3_nt: TGTGCCAGCAGTCCCGGACAGGGGAGCTACGAGCAGTACTTC

clone_size: NA
d_call: TRBD1
v_call: TRBV2
j_call: TRBJ1-1
cdr3_aa: CASSEALQGAPAFF
cdr3_nt: TGTGCCAGCAGTGAAGCGCTTCAGGGGGCGCCGGCTTTCTTT

clone_size: NA
d_call: TRBD2
v_call: TRBV5-4
j_call: TRBJ2-4
cdr3_aa: CASSRPLAGETKNIQYF
cdr3_nt: TGTGCCAGCAGCCGACCTCTAGCGGGAGAAACCAAAAACATTCAGTACTTC

clone_size: NA
d_call: TRBD2
v_call: TRBV5-1
j_call: TRBJ2-1
cdr3_aa: CASNRAGGGDEQFF
cdr3_nt: TGCGCCAGCAACCGCGCGGGGGGCGGCGATGAGCAGTTCTTC